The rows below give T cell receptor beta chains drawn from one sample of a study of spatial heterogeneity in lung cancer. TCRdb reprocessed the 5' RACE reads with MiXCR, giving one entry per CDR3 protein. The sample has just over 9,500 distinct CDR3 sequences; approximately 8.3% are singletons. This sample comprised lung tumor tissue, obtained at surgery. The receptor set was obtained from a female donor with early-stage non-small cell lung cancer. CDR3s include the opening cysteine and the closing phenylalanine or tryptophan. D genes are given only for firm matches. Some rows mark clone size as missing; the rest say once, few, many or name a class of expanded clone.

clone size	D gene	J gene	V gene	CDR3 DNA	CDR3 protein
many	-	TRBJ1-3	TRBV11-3	TGTGCCAGCAGCACCCTGACAGGCGGAAACACCATATATTTT	CASSTLTGGNTIYF
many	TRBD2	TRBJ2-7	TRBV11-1	TGTGCCAGCAGCCGCCGGGGGGACGCCTACGAGCAGTACTTC	CASSRRGDAYEQYF
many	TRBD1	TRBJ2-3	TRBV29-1	TGCAGCGTTGATGGGGGACAGGGCGGAGATACGCAGTATTTT	CSVDGGQGGDTQYF
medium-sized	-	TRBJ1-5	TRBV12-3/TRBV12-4	TGTGCCAGCAGTTTCCTAGACAGCAATCAGCCCCAGCATTTT	CASSFLDSNQPQHF
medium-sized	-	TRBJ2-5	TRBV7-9	TGTGCCAGCAGCCCCCCCCAAGCTGGCGGGGAGACCCAGTACTTC	CASSPPQAGGETQYF
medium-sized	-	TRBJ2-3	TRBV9	TGTGCCAGCAGCGTAGTGTGGGCCCCAGATACGCAGTATTTT	CASSVVWAPDTQYF
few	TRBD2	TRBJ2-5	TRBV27	TGTGCCAGCAGTTTACCACTCCCCCCAGCTAGCGGGGGGGCTAAGACCCAGTACTTC	CASSLPLPPASGGAKTQYF
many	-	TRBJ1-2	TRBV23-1	TGCGCCAGCAGTCAAATTCGGAGGACAGTGGAAAACTATGGCTACACCTTC	CASSQIRRTVENYGYTF
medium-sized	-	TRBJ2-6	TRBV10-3	TGTGCCATCAGTGAGTCGCTGGGTATGGGGGCCAACGTCCTGACTTTC	CAISESLGMGANVLTF
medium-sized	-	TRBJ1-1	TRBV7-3	TGTGCCAGCAGCCTAGGGTGGGGGACTGAAGCTTTCTTT	CASSLGWGTEAFF
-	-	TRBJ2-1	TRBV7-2	TGTGCCAGCAGCTTAGAGGCTAGTCCGGATGAGCAGTTCTTC	CASSLEASPDEQFF
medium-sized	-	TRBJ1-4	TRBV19	TGTGCCAGTAGTTGGAGGCATAATGAAAAACTGTTTTTT	CASSWRHNEKLFF
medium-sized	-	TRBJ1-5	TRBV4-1	TGCGCCAGCAGCCAAGCCGGCCACAATCAGCCCCAGCATTTT	CASSQAGHNQPQHF
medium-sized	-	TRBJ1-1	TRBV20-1	TGCAGTGCTAGAGAAGGATCCAACTCGAACACTGAAGCTTTCTTT	CSAREGSNSNTEAFF
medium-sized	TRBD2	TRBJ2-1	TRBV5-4	TGTGCCAGCTCAGTAGCGGGGGAGCTCGGGGAGCAGTTCTTC	CASSVAGELGEQFF
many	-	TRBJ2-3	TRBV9	TGTGCCAGCAGCGTAGGTGGGGGAGATACGCAGTATTTT	CASSVGGGDTQYF
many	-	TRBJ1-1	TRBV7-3	TGTGCCAGCAGCTGGGTACCGGGTTCTGAAGCTTTCTTT	CASSWVPGSEAFF
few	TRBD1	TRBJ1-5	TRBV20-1	TGCAGTGCTAGATCGGGACAGGCAAGGAGGAATCAGCCCCAGCATTTT	CSARSGQARRNQPQHF
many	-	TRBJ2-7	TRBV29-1	TGCAGCGTTGGCCGGGAAACCTACGAGCAGTACTTC	CSVGRETYEQYF
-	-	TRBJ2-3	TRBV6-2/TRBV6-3	TGTGCCAGCTTCAAAGGGTGGGCAGATACGCAGTATTTT	CASFKGWADTQYF
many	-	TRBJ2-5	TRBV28	TGTGCCAGCAGTATAGACAGGATCCAAGAGACCCAGTACTTC	CASSIDRIQETQYF
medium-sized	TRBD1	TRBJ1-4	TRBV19	TGTGCCAGTAGTCCCGACAGGGGTGCTAATGAAAAACTGTTTTTT	CASSPDRGANEKLFF
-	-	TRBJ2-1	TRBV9	TGTGCCAGCAGCCCGCAAGGGGACAAGCAGTTCTTC	CASSPQGDKQFF
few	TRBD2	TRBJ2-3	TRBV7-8	TGTGCCAGCAGCGCAGTAGGGGGACTAGCAAGCACAGATACGCAGTATTTT	CASSAVGGLASTDTQYF
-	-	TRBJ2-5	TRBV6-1	TGTGCCGGAAGCCCGCGGTCCTACCGTCTTGTGCAGGTACAAGAGACCCAGTACTTC	CAGSPRSYRLVQVQETQYF
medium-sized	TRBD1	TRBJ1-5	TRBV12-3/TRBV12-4	TGTGCCAGCAGTTTAGCGACCGGGACAGATAGCAATCAGCCCCAGCATTTT	CASSLATGTDSNQPQHF
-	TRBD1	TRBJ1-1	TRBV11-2	TGTGCCAGCAGCCGACAGGGAGGGACTGAAGCTTTCTTT	CASSRQGGTEAFF
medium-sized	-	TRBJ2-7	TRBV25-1	TGTGCCAGCAGAGCCGGCCTGGCTGAGCAGTACTTC	CASRAGLAEQYF
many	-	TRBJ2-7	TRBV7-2	TGTGCCAGCAGCTCCGGGACCCCTACGACGCTTTACTTC	CASSSGTPTTLYF
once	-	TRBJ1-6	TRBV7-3	TGTGCCAGCAGCCCAACAGGGTGGTATAATTCACCCCTCCACTTT	CASSPTGWYNSPLHF
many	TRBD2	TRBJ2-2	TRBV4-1	TGCGCCAGCAGCTTAGCGGGGGACAACACCGGGGAGCTGTTTTTT	CASSLAGDNTGELFF
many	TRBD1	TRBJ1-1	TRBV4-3	TGCGCCAGCAGCCTCATACAGGGGGTGGACACTGAAGCTTTCTTT	CASSLIQGVDTEAFF
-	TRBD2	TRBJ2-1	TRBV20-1	TGCAGTGCCCGGACCCTAGCGGGGGGCCTCTACAATGAGCAGTTCTTC	CSARTLAGGLYNEQFF
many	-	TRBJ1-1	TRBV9	TGTGCCAGCACCAATCTCCGGGACATGGACACTGAAGCTTTCTTT	CASTNLRDMDTEAFF
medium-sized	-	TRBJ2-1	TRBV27	TGTGCCAGCAGTTTGGGGCAGGCCCAGTTCTTC	CASSLGQAQFF
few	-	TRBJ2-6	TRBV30	TGTGCCTGGAGTACTGGGGCCAACGTCCTGACTTTC	CAWSTGANVLTF
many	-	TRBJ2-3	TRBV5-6	TGTGCCAGCAGCCTTCTCGCCGGGGCAGATACGCAGTATTTT	CASSLLAGADTQYF
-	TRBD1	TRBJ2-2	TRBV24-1	TGTGCCACCAGGGAGGGGTTCGGACAGGGGCGCACCGGGGAGCTGTTTTTT	CATREGFGQGRTGELFF
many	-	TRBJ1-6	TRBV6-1	TGTGCCAGCAGTGTACTTTTAGAAGGTTCACCCCTCCACTTT	CASSVLLEGSPLHF
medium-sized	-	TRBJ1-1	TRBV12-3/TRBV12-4	TGTGCCAGCAGTTTAGAGGTGAACACTGAAGCTTTCTTT	CASSLEVNTEAFF
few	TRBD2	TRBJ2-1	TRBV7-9	TGTGCCAGCAGAAGTAGCGGGGGGGCCGCCCGTGAGCAGTTCTTC	CASRSSGGAAREQFF
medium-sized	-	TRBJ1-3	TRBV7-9	TGTGCCAGCACCCTGTCCCTCAACACCATATATTTT	CASTLSLNTIYF
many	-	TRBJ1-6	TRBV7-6	TGTGCCAGCAGCTTAAGGCGGAATTCACCCCTCCACTTT	CASSLRRNSPLHF
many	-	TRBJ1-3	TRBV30	TGTGCCTGGAGTCTGACTAGGGAAGAAAACACCATATATTTT	CAWSLTREENTIYF
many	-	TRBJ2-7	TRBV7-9	TGTGCCAGCAGCTTAGGATGGGCAATCCTGGGCGAGCAGTACTTC	CASSLGWAILGEQYF
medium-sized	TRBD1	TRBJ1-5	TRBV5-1	TGCGCCAGCAGCTGGGGGACAGGGTCAAACCAGCCCCAGCATTTT	CASSWGTGSNQPQHF
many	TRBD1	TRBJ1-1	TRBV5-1	TGCGCCAGCAGCCCCCGGACAGGGGGCTTCACTGAAGCTTTCTTT	CASSPRTGGFTEAFF
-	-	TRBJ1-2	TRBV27	TGTGCCAGCAGTTTGACAGGCTTCATATATGGCTACACCTTC	CASSLTGFIYGYTF
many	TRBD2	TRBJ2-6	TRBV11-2	TGTGCCAGCAGCTCCCTAGCGGGGGGGCCTGGGGCCAACGTCCTGACTTTC	CASSSLAGGPGANVLTF
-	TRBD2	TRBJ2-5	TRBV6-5	TGTGCCAGCAGGAAATATGGACTAGGATTGGAAGAGACCCAGTACTTC	CASRKYGLGLEETQYF
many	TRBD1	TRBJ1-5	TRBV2	TGTGCCAGCAGTTACAGGGGGCCGAGCAATCAGCCCCAGCATTTT	CASSYRGPSNQPQHF